Shown below are 11 T cell receptor beta chains from a single sample sequenced in a study of blood T cell repertoires in COVID-19. The repertoire was sequenced with immunoSEQ multiplex PCR; TCRdb's copy has only in-frame clones and lacks some. The data contain tens of thousands of clones, 75% to 90% of them singletons. Sequenced material: peripheral blood. All receptors derive from an elderly woman with acute or convalescent COVID-19.

V is TRBV5-5 and J is TRBJ2-5, with D possibly TRBD1 on 5 matching bases. The CDR3 length is 14 residues. CDR1 is SGHKS, CDR2 YYEKEE, per germline (reference sequence). Deletions cut 4 bases from V and 2 bases from J, with 12 bases between. CDR3 DNA: TGTGCCAGCAGCGGCCCGACAGTACAAGAGACCCAGTACTTC. Translation: CASSGPTVQETQYF.

This clone showed up just a few times. The V call is TRBV7-9, the J call TRBJ1-2, with TRBD1 matching over 8 bases. V lost 4 bases and J lost 7; bases outside the gene matches: 5. Germline V CDR1 and CDR2: SEHNR, FQNEAQ (reference sequence). This CDR3 has 13 residues. CDR3 sequence (DNA): TGTGCCAGCAGCTGGGGACAGGAGCGTGGCTACACCTTC. It specifies CASSWGQERGYTF. The full variable domain, in which reference TRBV7-9 and TRBJ1-2 provide the parts outside the CDR3, is DTGVSQNPRHKITKRGQNVTFRCDPISEHNRLYWYRQTLGQGPEFLTYFQNEAQLEKSRLLSDRFSAERPKGSFSTLEIQRTEQGDSAMYLCASSWGQERGYTFGSGTRLTVV.

The V call is TRBV7-3, the J call TRBJ2-1; weak D call: TRBD2 (6 bases). The germline CDR1 and CDR2 sequences are SGHTA and FQGTGA. With 2 bases removed from V and 4 bases from J, the gap between germline ends came to 12 bases. This CDR3 is 15 amino acids long. The CDR3 DNA reads as TGTGCCAGCAGCTTAGCGGGGTCTGAGTACAATGAGCAGTTCTTC. Protein product: CASSLAGSEYNEQFF.

The chain employs TRBV13 and TRBJ2-3; D is possibly TRBD2 (5 bases). The CDR3 runs 15 residues. V shed 3 bases and J shed 3 bases, with 13 bases lying between them. The V gene's germline CDR1 is PRHDT and CDR2 FYEKMQ (reference sequence). CDR3 in DNA: TGTGCCAGCAGCTTCCGGGTCGGCGGGACAGATACGCAGTATTTT. Translation gives CASSFRVGGTDTQYF.

This clone appeared a few times. The V and J genes are TRBV19 and TRBJ1-2; D is unclear. The CDR3 has 14 amino acids. Trimming removed 6 bases at V and 2 bases at J, with 13 bases between. The germline gives CDR1 LNHDA, CDR2 SQIVND (reference sequence). The chain's CDR3 is CASSSRGLNYGYTF. The CDR3 region has the DNA TGTGCCAGTAGCTCCCGCGGGCTAAACTATGGCTACACCTTC.

The chain recombines TRBV27 with TRBJ2-6, with D unclear. With 6 bases removed from V and 0 bases from J, the gap between germline ends came to 6 bases. CDR1 and CDR2 (germline): MNHEY, SMNVEV (reference sequence). This CDR3 has 14 residues. This CDR3 is CASRADSGANVLTF. DNA for the CDR3: TGTGCCAGCAGGGCCGACTCTGGGGCCAACGTCCTGACTTTC.

The chain links TRBV6-2 or TRBV6-3 to TRBJ1-1, with D possibly matching TRBD1 (6 bases). Trimming took off 2 bases at V and 0 bases at J, with 13 bases between the two ends. The germline V gene encodes CDR1 MNHEY and CDR2 SVGEGT. The CDR3 is 16 amino acids. The CDR3 nucleotides read TGTGCCAGCAGTTACGGTTCAGGGACACTGAACACTGAAGCTTTCTTT. Its translation is CASSYGSGTLNTEAFF.

The V and J genes are TRBV19 and TRBJ1-2; D remains ambiguous. The length of the CDR3 is 12 residues. V dropped 8 bases and J dropped 2 bases, with 9 bases sitting between them. Germline values: CDR1 LNHDA, CDR2 SQIVND (reference sequence). The CDR3, as DNA: TGTGCCAGTGTCACCCAGAACTATGGCTACACCTTC. This codes for CASVTQNYGYTF. The entire variable domain, with the rest obtained from reference TRBV19 and TRBJ1-2, is as follows: DGGITQSPKYLFRKEGQNVTLSCEQNLNHDAMYWYRQDPGQGLRLIYYSQIVNDFQKGDIAEGYSVSREKKESFPLTVTSAQKNPTAFYLCASVTQNYGYTFGSGTRLTVV.

The J gene is TRBJ1-2, the V gene TRBV19; 8 bases align to TRBD1. CDR3 length: 14 amino acids. Looked up from germline, CDR1 is LNHDA and CDR2 is SQIVND (reference sequence). V lost 1 base and J lost 6; bases outside the gene matches: 4. The CDR3 region is CASSIGQGADGYTF. CDR3 DNA sequence: TGTGCCAGTAGTATAGGTCAGGGGGCGGATGGCTACACCTTC.

The V and J genes are TRBV2 and TRBJ1-1, with D hard to call. The CDR3 is 12 amino acids. Germline lookup yields CDR1 SNHLY and CDR2 FYNNEI. Trimming shortened V by 6 bases and J by 0 bases, and 5 bases separated the two germline ends. The CDR3 sequence is CASREMNTEAFF. In DNA form, the CDR3 reads TGTGCCAGCAGGGAGATGAACACTGAAGCTTTCTTT.

This chain joins TRBV25-1 and TRBJ1-2, with D possibly TRBD1 on 6 matching bases. The CDR3 is made up of 16 amino acids. Between the trimmed V and J ends, which lost 3 bases and 4 bases, there was a span of 18 bases. CDR1 is MGHDK and CDR2 is SYGVNS in the germline V gene. The CDR3 loop is CASSDGTQGIAYGYTF. The CDR3 DNA reads as TGTGCCAGCAGTGATGGAACCCAGGGGATTGCCTATGGCTACACCTTC.